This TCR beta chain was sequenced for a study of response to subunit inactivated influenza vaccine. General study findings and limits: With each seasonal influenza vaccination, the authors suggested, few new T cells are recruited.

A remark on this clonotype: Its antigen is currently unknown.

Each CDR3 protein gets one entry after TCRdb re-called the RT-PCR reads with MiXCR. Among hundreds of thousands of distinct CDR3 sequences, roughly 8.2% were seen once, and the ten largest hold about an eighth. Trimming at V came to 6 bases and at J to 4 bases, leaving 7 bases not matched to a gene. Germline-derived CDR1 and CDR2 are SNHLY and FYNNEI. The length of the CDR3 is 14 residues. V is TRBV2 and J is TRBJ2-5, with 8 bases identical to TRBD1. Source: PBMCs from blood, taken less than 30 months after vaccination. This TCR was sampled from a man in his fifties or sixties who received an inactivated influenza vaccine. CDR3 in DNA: TGTGCCAGCAGGAGGACAGGGTCGATAGAGACCCAGTACTTC. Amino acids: CASRRTGSIETQYF.